The text below deals with one T cell receptor beta chain. The antigen is undetermined. CD4+ cell separation produced CD45RA+ naive and CD45RA-negative memory subsets. TCRdb's table, derived via immunoSEQ multiplex PCR, lists solely in-frame clones and lacks some. The sample holds about 1.1 million clones; about 72% are singletons and the top ten take roughly 0.83%. The source of the sample is a study of shared clonotypes between healthy human individuals. Study-level findings and limits: Clonotypes that were shared across a handful of donors made up around 5% of naive CD4 clonotypes.

Trimming removed 4 bases from V and 11 bases from J; junction bases left unmatched: 10. The V gene's germline CDR1 is SGHKS and CDR2 YYEKEE (reference sequence). This CDR3 has 13 amino acids. This chain uses TRBV5-5 with TRBJ1-1; TRBD1 agrees at 8 bases. Sequencing used memory CD4+ T cells from PBMCs. The sample's subset: CD45RA-negative fraction. The source of this sequence is a man younger than 35 in good health. Some clones in this sample may be carry-over from other donors' samples. DNA for the CDR3: TGTGCCAGCAGCCCAACAGGGGGGTGGTCTGCTTTCTTT. Its protein is CASSPTGGWSAFF.